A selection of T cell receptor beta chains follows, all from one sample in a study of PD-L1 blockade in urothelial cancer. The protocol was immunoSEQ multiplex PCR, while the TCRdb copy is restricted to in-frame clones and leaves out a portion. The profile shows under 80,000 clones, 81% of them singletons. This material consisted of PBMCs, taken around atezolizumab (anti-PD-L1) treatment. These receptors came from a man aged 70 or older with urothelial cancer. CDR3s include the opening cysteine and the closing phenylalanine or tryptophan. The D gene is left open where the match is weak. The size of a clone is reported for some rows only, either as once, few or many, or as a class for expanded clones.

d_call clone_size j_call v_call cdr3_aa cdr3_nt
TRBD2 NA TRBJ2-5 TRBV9 CASSVAPGLAGGPQETQYF TGTGCCAGCAGCGTAGCTCCGGGACTAGCGGGAGGGCCTCAGGAGACCCAGTACTTC
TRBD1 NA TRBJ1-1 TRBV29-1 CSALRGSSTEAFF TGCAGCGCCCTCAGGGGGAGTTCAACTGAAGCTTTCTTT
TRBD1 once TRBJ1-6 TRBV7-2 CASSLEGTGVNSPLHF TGTGCCAGCAGCTTAGAGGGGACAGGAGTAAATTCACCCCTCCACTTT
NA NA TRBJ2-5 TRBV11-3 CASSSDRFETQYF TGTGCCAGCAGCTCCGACAGGTTTGAGACCCAGTACTTC
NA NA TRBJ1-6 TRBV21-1 CAILPGQGASESVMNSPLHF TGTGCCATCCTACCGGGACAGGGGGCTTCCGAATCCGTAATGAATTCACCCCTCCACTTT
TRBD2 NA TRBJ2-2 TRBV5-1 CASSMTSSDTGELFF TGCGCCAGCAGCATGACTAGCTCGGACACCGGGGAGCTGTTTTTT
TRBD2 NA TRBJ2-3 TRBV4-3 CASSQEATSGAFGTQYF TGCGCCAGCAGCCAAGAGGCGACTAGCGGGGCCTTTGGTACGCAGTATTTT
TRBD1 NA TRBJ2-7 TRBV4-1 CASSSDRDYEQYF TGCGCCAGCAGCTCGGACAGGGACTACGAGCAGTACTTC
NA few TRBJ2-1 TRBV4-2 CASSQLSGVYNEQFF TGTGCCAGCAGCCAACTGTCAGGGGTATACAATGAGCAGTTCTTC
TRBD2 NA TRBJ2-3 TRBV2 CASREQRLAGLTDTQYF TGTGCCAGCAGGGAACAACGACTAGCGGGTCTCACAGATACGCAGTATTTT
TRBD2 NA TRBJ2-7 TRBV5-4 CASSSPTSANEQYF TGTGCCAGCAGCTCGCCGACTAGCGCAAACGAGCAGTACTTC
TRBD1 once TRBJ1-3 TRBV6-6 CASKAGGQGHTIYF TGTGCCAGCAAGGCCGGGGGACAGGGGCACACCATATATTTT
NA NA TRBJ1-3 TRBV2 CASSASRSGNTIYF TGTGCCAGCAGTGCGAGCCGATCTGGAAACACCATATATTTT
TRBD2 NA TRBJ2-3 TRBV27 CASSLVAGGNTDTQYF TGTGCCAGCAGTTTAGTAGCGGGGGGAAACACAGATACGCAGTATTTT
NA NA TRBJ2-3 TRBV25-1 CASSDWGDSTDTQYF TGTGCCAGCAGTGATTGGGGCGATAGCACAGATACGCAGTATTTT
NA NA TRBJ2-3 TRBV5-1 CASSWGHTDTQYF TGCGCCAGCAGCTGGGGACACACAGATACGCAGTATTTT
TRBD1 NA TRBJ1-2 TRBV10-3 CAISITGAGYTF TGTGCCATCAGTATAACAGGGGCTGGCTACACCTTC
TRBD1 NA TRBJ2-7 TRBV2 CASSPPGQGVHEQYF TGTGCCAGCAGTCCCCCGGGACAGGGCGTACACGAGCAGTACTTC
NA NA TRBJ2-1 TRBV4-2 CASSRESVRDEQFF TGTGCCAGCAGCCGGGAGTCCGTGCGCGATGAGCAGTTCTTC
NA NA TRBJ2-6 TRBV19 CASSMAQWQGPTSGANVLTF TGTGCCAGTAGTATGGCTCAGTGGCAGGGGCCCACCTCTGGGGCCAACGTCCTGACTTTC
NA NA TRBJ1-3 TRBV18 CASSDAADGSSGNTIYF TGTGCCAGCTCGGATGCGGCAGACGGATCCTCTGGAAACACCATATATTTT
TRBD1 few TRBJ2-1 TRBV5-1 CASSVGTGGGYEQFF TGCGCCAGCAGTGTAGGGACAGGGGGCGGGTATGAGCAGTTCTTC
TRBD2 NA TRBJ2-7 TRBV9 CASSVGTSGSYEQYF TGTGCCAGCAGCGTTGGGACTAGCGGGAGTTACGAGCAGTACTTC
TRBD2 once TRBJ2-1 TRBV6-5 CASSKQRGHYNEQFF TGTGCCAGCAGTAAACAGCGGGGCCACTACAATGAGCAGTTCTTC
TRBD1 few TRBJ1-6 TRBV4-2 CASSPQGADSPLHF TGTGCCAGCAGCCCTCAGGGGGCAGACTCACCCCTCCACTTT
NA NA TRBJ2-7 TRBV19 CASSISVTSYEQYF TGTGCCAGTAGTATAAGCGTCACGTCCTACGAGCAGTACTTC
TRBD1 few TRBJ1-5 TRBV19 CASSIRDRLSNQPQHF TGTGCCAGTAGTATCAGGGACAGACTCAGCAATCAGCCCCAGCATTTT
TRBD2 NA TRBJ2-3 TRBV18 CASSPGLAGEAQYF TGTGCCAGCTCACCGGGACTAGCGGGAGAGGCGCAGTATTTT
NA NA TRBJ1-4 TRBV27 CASRTIWQDNEKLFF TGTGCCAGCAGGACTATATGGCAGGATAATGAAAAACTGTTTTTT
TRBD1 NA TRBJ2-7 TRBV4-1 CASSLTQGTDSYEQYF TGCGCCAGCAGCCTTACCCAAGGGACAGACTCCTACGAGCAGTACTTC
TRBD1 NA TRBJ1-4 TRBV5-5 CASSLDRGREKLFF TGTGCCAGCAGCTTGGACAGGGGAAGGGAAAAACTGTTTTTT
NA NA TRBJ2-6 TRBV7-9 CASTPVGGDSGANVLTF TGTGCCAGCACCCCCGTCGGGGGAGACTCTGGGGCCAACGTCCTGACTTTC
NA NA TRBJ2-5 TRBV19 CASSIGQQETQYF TGTGCCAGTAGTATTGGCCAGCAAGAGACCCAGTACTTC
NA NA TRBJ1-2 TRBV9 CASSVGLWTALYGYTF TGTGCCAGCAGCGTAGGTTTATGGACAGCTCTATATGGCTACACCTTC
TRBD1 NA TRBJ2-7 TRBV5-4 CASSLFGDRASYEQYF TGTGCCAGCAGCTTGTTCGGGGACAGGGCCTCCTACGAGCAGTACTTC
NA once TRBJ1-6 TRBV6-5 CASRPHRVGSPLHF TGTGCCAGCAGACCCCACAGGGTTGGATCACCCCTCCACTTT
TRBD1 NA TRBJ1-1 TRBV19 CASSPWNPTGGFNTEAFF TGTGCCAGTAGTCCGTGGAACCCGACAGGGGGCTTTAACACTGAAGCTTTCTTT
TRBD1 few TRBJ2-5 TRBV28 CASSPDRVGKETQYF TGTGCCAGCAGCCCCGACAGGGTCGGGAAAGAGACCCAGTACTTC
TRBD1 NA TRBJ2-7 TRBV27 CASSPQGQDWSYEQYF TGTGCCAGCAGTCCCCAGGGACAGGATTGGTCCTACGAGCAGTACTTC
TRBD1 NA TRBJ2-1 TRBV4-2 CASRITGDSSYNEQFF TGTGCCAGCAGGATCACAGGGGACAGCTCCTACAATGAGCAGTTCTTC
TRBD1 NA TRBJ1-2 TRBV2 CASTQGAGIGGYTF TGTGCCAGCACCCAGGGGGCTGGAATAGGAGGCTACACCTTC
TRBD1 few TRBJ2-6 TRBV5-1 CASSFPTLGTVLTGANVLTF TGCGCCAGCAGTTTCCCCACCCTCGGGACAGTCCTTACTGGGGCCAACGTCCTGACTTTC
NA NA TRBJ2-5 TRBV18 CASSPDSQETQYF TGTGCCAGCTCACCGGACAGCCAAGAGACCCAGTACTTC
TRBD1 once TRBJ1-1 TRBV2 CASSSRQGKNTEAFF TGTGCCAGCAGTAGTCGACAGGGGAAAAACACTGAAGCTTTCTTT
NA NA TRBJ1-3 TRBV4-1 CASSQVGKDGGGNTIYF TGCGCCAGCAGCCAAGTCGGGAAGGATGGTGGCGGAAACACCATATATTTT
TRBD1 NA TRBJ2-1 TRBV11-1 CASSLDRGRGNEQFF TGTGCCAGCAGCCTCGACAGGGGTCGCGGGAATGAGCAGTTCTTC
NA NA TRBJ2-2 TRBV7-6 CASSEREFGTGELFF TGTGCCAGCAGCGAGAGGGAATTTGGCACCGGGGAGCTGTTTTTT
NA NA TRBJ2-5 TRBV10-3 CAISAGAPYQETQYF TGTGCCATCAGTGCGGGTGCCCCGTACCAAGAGACCCAGTACTTC
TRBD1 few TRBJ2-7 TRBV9 CASSTQTGGTNEQYF TGTGCCAGCAGCACTCAGACAGGGGGAACGAACGAGCAGTACTTC
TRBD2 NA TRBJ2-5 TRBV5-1 CASSLDASSGQETQYF TGCGCCAGCAGCTTGGACGCCTCTAGCGGCCAAGAGACCCAGTACTTC
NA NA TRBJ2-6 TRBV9 CASSAQSRTGANVLTF TGTGCCAGCAGCGCACAGAGCCGAACTGGGGCCAACGTCCTGACTTTC
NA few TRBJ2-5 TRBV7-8 CASSFRQVQETQYF TGTGCCAGCAGCTTCCGACAGGTCCAAGAGACCCAGTACTTC
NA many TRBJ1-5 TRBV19 CASTNPGQGIQPQHF TGTGCCAGTACCAATCCCGGGCAGGGAATTCAGCCCCAGCATTTT
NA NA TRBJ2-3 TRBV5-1 CASSLGPSGAGDTDTQYF TGCGCCAGCAGCTTGGGCCCCTCGGGGGCGGGAGACACAGATACGCAGTATTTT
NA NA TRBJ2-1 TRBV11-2 CASTRGFSYNEQFF TGTGCCAGCACCCGGGGGTTCTCCTACAATGAGCAGTTCTTC